These T cell receptor beta chains were read from a single sample in a study of CD8+ T cells in alopecia areata. Sequencing was performed with immunoSEQ multiplex PCR; in TCRdb, only in-frame clones are kept and a portion is missing. The sample yields 150,000 to 200,000 clones, around 60% seen once. This material consisted of CD4+ T cells sorted from blood, taken at week 0. The source is a human donor with alopecia areata. Both conserved end residues are part of each CDR3. A D gene is named only where the DNA matches it firmly. The size of a clone is reported for some rows only, either as once, few or many, or as a class for expanded clones.

D | size | J | V | CDR3 | DNA
TRBD1 | few | TRBJ2-3 | TRBV25-1 | CASSESGGGTDTQYF | TGTGCCAGCAGTGAATCAGGGGGCGGCACAGATACGCAGTATTTT
- | few | TRBJ1-1 | TRBV6-5 | CASSRGQLNTEAFF | TGTGCCAGCAGCAGGGGACAACTTAACACTGAAGCTTTCTTT
- | - | TRBJ2-5 | TRBV30 | CAWGAEETQYF | TGTGCCTGGGGAGCTGAAGAGACCCAGTACTTC
TRBD1 | - | TRBJ2-2 | TRBV30 | CAWIPPGTGGTGELFF | TGTGCCTGGATCCCCCCCGGGACAGGGGGCACCGGGGAGCTGTTTTTT
- | - | TRBJ2-6 | TRBV18 | CASSPPRGGLNSGANVLTF | TGTGCCAGCTCACCACCGAGGGGGGGGCTGAACTCTGGGGCCAACGTCCTGACTTTC
TRBD1 | few | TRBJ1-2 | TRBV9 | CASSVGTGNGYTF | TGTGCCAGCAGCGTAGGGACAGGGAATGGCTACACCTTC
- | - | TRBJ2-3 | TRBV5-6 | CASSLLDTGTDTQYF | TGTGCCAGCAGCTTGTTGGACACAGGCACAGATACGCAGTATTTT
TRBD1 | - | TRBJ2-3 | TRBV25-1 | CASSDRQGARADTQYF | TGTGCCAGCAGTGACAGACAGGGGGCGCGGGCAGATACGCAGTATTTT
- | - | TRBJ1-6 | TRBV2 | CASGGENSPLHF | TGTGCCAGCGGAGGAGAGAATTCACCCCTCCACTTT
TRBD1 | - | TRBJ1-2 | TRBV4-2 | CASSHLGTADGYTF | TGTGCCAGCAGCCACCTCGGGACAGCCGATGGCTACACCTTC
- | few | TRBJ2-1 | TRBV5-1 | CASSLGTYNEQFF | TGCGCCAGCAGCTTGGGCACCTACAATGAGCAGTTCTTC
- | - | TRBJ1-6 | TRBV15 | CATSRVGVSKAIYNSPLHF | TGTGCCACCAGCAGAGTGGGGGTCTCAAAGGCTATATATAATTCACCCCTCCACTTT
- | - | TRBJ2-2 | TRBV2 | CASRLEARATTNTGELFF | TGTGCCAGCAGGCTTGAGGCGAGGGCCACAACGAACACCGGGGAGCTGTTTTTT
- | - | TRBJ1-5 | TRBV15 | CATRVGDQPQHF | TGTGCCACCCGGGTAGGGGATCAGCCCCAGCATTTT
- | - | TRBJ2-7 | TRBV29-1 | CSVWDIGRSYEQYF | TGCAGCGTTTGGGACATCGGAAGGAGCTACGAGCAGTACTTC
TRBD1 | - | TRBJ2-2 | TRBV6-5 | CASSRTGTGELFF | TGTGCCAGCAGCCGGACAGGGACCGGGGAGCTGTTTTTT
- | - | TRBJ2-1 | TRBV11-2 | CASSSGEQFF | TGTGCCAGCAGCTCGGGTGAGCAGTTCTTC
- | few | TRBJ1-2 | TRBV29-1 | CSVGGDYGYTF | TGCAGCGTTGGCGGAGACTATGGCTACACCTTC
TRBD1 | - | TRBJ1-6 | TRBV30 | CAWRADRGSPLHF | TGTGCCTGGAGGGCAGACAGGGGATCACCCCTCCACTTT
- | - | TRBJ1-3 | TRBV15 | CATSEAGSGNTIYF | TGTGCCACCAGCGAGGCAGGGTCAGGAAACACCATATATTTT
TRBD1 | - | TRBJ1-6 | TRBV7-3 | CASSLSGGNSPLHF | TGTGCCAGCAGCTTATCAGGGGGAAATTCACCCCTCCACTTT
- | few | TRBJ1-2 | TRBV6-5 | CASSPDSSYGYTF | TGTGCCAGCAGTCCTGATTCGTCGTATGGCTACACCTTC
- | - | TRBJ1-5 | TRBV6-1 | CASSAREGQPQHF | TGTGCCAGCAGTGCCAGGGAAGGTCAGCCCCAGCATTTT
- | - | TRBJ1-1 | TRBV29-1 | CSVGPLMNTEAFF | TGCAGCGTGGGACCCTTGATGAACACTGAAGCTTTCTTT
- | - | TRBJ2-7 | TRBV9 | CASSVGSSPNEQYF | TGTGCCAGCAGCGTAGGGTCTAGCCCCAACGAGCAGTACTTC
- | - | TRBJ1-1 | TRBV5-1 | CASSSDMNTEAFF | TGCGCCAGCAGCTCGGACATGAACACTGAAGCTTTCTTT
- | few | TRBJ1-2 | TRBV29-1 | CSVEQNYGYTF | TGCAGCGTTGAACAGAACTATGGCTACACCTTC
- | - | TRBJ2-3 | TRBV18 | CASSPSDWPDTQYF | TGTGCCAGCTCACCTTCTGACTGGCCAGATACGCAGTATTTT
- | - | TRBJ2-3 | TRBV5-4 | CASSLEGTDTQYF | TGTGCCAGCAGCTTAGAGGGCACAGATACGCAGTATTTT
TRBD1 | - | TRBJ1-4 | TRBV5-1 | CASSIGQANEKLFF | TGCGCCAGCAGCATAGGACAGGCTAATGAAAAACTGTTTTTT
TRBD1 | - | TRBJ1-2 | TRBV25-1 | CASSEGGRGNGYTF | TGTGCCAGCAGTGAAGGGGGCAGGGGGAACGGCTACACCTTC
- | - | TRBJ2-7 | TRBV29-1 | CSVGWGIEQYF | TGCAGCGTTGGATGGGGGATCGAGCAGTACTTC
- | few | TRBJ2-3 | TRBV15 | CATSRTAPWKDTQYF | TGTGCCACCAGCAGAACCGCCCCCTGGAAAGATACGCAGTATTTT
- | - | TRBJ2-7 | TRBV6-5 | CASSRSTNSYEQYF | TGTGCCAGCAGCAGATCGACAAATTCCTACGAGCAGTACTTC
- | few | TRBJ2-3 | TRBV30 | CAWTRDNTDTQYF | TGTGCCTGGACTAGGGACAATACAGATACGCAGTATTTT
- | - | TRBJ2-3 | TRBV27 | CASSYKAGSTIGALDTQYF | TGTGCCAGCAGTTACAAGGCGGGGAGTACAATTGGGGCCCTGGATACGCAGTATTTT
- | once | TRBJ1-5 | TRBV2 | CASTLGGTSPQHF | TGTGCCAGCACCTTAGGAGGTACCAGCCCCCAGCATTTT
- | - | TRBJ2-3 | TRBV5-6 | CATMRGPDTQYF | TGTGCCACCATGAGGGGCCCAGATACGCAGTATTTT
- | - | TRBJ1-2 | TRBV29-1 | CSVEDPPGFIYGYTF | TGCAGCGTTGAAGACCCGCCAGGGTTTATCTATGGCTACACCTTC
- | - | TRBJ1-2 | TRBV27 | CASSLGAGNNYGYTF | TGTGCCAGCAGTTTAGGGGCAGGAAATAACTATGGCTACACCTTC
- | few | TRBJ2-7 | TRBV20-1 | CSRYEQYF | TGCAGTCGATACGAGCAGTACTTC
- | - | TRBJ2-7 | TRBV2 | CASIKGYEQYF | TGTGCCAGTATAAAGGGGTACGAGCAGTACTTC
TRBD1 | - | TRBJ1-5 | TRBV18 | CASSPGTGTGQPQHF | TGTGCCAGCTCACCGGGGACAGGGACAGGTCAGCCCCAGCATTTT
- | - | TRBJ1-3 | TRBV5-1 | CASSPVVSAGNTIYF | TGCGCCAGCAGCCCTGTAGTATCGGCTGGAAACACCATATATTTT
- | few | TRBJ1-4 | TRBV15 | CATSRAGEKLFF | TGTGCCACCAGCAGGGCGGGGGAAAAACTGTTTTTT
- | - | TRBJ1-2 | TRBV23-1 | CASSQSAGPHYGYTF | TGCGCCAGCAGTCAATCGGCTGGGCCGCACTATGGCTACACCTTC
- | few | TRBJ2-3 | TRBV5-1 | CASSIRDNTDTQYF | TGCGCCAGCAGCATCCGGGACAACACAGATACGCAGTATTTT
- | - | TRBJ1-1 | TRBV29-1 | CSVLTVEAFF | TGCAGCGTTCTAACGGTTGAAGCTTTCTTT
- | - | TRBJ2-3 | TRBV10-3 | CAIMGFGDTQYF | TGTGCCATCATGGGTTTCGGAGATACGCAGTATTTT
- | - | TRBJ1-6 | TRBV4-2 | CASSQGLSPLHF | TGTGCCAGCAGCCAAGGGCTCTCACCCCTCCACTTT
- | once | TRBJ2-5 | TRBV25-1 | CASSAGHREGGQYF | TGTGCCAGCAGCGCGGGACATAGGGAGGGAGGCCAGTACTTC